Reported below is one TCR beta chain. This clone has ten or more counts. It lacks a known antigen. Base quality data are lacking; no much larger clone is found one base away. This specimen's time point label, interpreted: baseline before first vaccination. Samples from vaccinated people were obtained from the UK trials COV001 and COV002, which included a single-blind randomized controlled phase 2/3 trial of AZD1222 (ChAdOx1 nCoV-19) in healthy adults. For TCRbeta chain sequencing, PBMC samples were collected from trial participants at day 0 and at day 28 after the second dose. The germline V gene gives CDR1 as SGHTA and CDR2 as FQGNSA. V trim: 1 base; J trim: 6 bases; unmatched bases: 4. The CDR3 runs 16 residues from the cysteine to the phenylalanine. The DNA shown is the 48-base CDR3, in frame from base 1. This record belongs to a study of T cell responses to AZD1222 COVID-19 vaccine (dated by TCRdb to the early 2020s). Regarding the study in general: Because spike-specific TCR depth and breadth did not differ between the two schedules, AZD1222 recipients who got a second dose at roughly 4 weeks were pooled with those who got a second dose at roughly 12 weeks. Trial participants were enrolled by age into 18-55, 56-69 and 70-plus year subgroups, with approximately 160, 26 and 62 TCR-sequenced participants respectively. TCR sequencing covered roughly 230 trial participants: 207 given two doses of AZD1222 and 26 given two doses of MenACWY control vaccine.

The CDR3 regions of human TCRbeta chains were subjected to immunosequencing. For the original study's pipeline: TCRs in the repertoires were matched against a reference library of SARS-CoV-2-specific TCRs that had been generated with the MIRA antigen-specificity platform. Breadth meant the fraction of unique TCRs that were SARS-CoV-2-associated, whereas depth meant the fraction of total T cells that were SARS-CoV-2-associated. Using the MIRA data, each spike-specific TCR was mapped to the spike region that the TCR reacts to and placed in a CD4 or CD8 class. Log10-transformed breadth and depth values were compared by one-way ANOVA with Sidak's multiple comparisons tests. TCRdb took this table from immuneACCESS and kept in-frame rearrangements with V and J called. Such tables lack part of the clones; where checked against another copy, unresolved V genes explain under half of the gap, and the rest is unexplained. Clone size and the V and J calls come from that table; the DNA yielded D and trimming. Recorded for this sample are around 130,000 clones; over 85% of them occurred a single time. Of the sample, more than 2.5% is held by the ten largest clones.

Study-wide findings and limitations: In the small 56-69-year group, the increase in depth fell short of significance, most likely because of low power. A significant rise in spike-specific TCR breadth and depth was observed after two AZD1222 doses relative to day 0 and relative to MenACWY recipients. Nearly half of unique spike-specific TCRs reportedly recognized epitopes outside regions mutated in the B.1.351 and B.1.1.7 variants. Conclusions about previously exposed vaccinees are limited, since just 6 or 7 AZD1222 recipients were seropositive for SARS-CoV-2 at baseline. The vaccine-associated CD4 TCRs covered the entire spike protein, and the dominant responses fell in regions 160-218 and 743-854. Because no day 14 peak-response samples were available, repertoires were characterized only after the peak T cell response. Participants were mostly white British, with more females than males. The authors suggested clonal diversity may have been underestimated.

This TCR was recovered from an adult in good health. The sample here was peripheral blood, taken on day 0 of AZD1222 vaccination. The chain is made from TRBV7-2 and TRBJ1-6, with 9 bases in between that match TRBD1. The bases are TGTGCCAGCAGCTTAGAAAGACAGGGGGGTAATTCACCCCTCCACTTT. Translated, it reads CASSLERQGGNSPLHF.